A single T cell receptor beta chain is shown here with its context. The study sequenced TCR beta in blood CD8+ and CD4+ T cells. A quantity of roughly 0.5 to 1 ug RNA underwent reverse transcription using random hexamers. TCRdb fed the immunoSEQ multiplex PCR reads into MiXCR, producing one record per CDR3 protein. The profile shows about 29,000 distinct CDR3 sequences, 94% of them singletons. This sample was included in a study of CD8 T cells in Susac syndrome. The receptor was isolated from a human donor in good health. Sequencing input: CD8+ T cells from PBMCs.

In nucleotides, the CDR3 is TGCAGTGCTAGAATCACCGGTACCTACACCGGGGAGCTGTTTTTT. Protein sequence: CSARITGTYTGELFF. The chain links TRBV20-1 to TRBJ2-2; unclear D gene. The CDR3 covers 15 residues. Germline V lookup: CDR1 DFQATT, CDR2 SNEGSKA (reference sequence). V was clipped by 2 bases and J by 3 bases, with 13 bases between them.